This TCR beta chain was sequenced for a study of T cell repertoires in aging, cancer and after chemotherapy. TCR beta rearrangements were amplified from peripheral blood genomic DNA. Trimming pared 7 bases from V and 7 bases from J, leaving 13 bases between. The CDR3 sequence is 12 residues long. The germline V gene has CDR1 LNHDA and CDR2 SQIVND (reference sequence). This clonotype was observed a handful of times. Rearranged V-D-J TRB sequences were amplified with a mixed TRB-A/B primer pool. One entry per CDR3 protein, called by TCRdb with MiXCR from the multiplex PCR reads. Among 9,500 or so distinct CDR3 sequences listed, 33% were seen once.

The sequencing input was blood. The chain uses TRBV19 and TRBJ1-1, with a possible D match to TRBD1 (5 bases). The clonotype originates from a human donor in good health. The CDR3 nucleotides are TGTGCCAGTATGAGGGGTTCGGGTGAAGCTTTCTTT. Encoded protein: CASMRGSGEAFF.